This note documents a single T cell receptor beta chain sequence. The data stem from a study of T-cell reconstitution after alpha-beta-depleted transplantation in children. This sample's TCRbeta library carried unique molecular identifier barcodes. One entry per CDR3 protein results from TCRdb running MiXCR on the PCR reads. The table shows over 200,000 distinct CDR3 sequences, with around 10% occurring only once. CDR3 length equals 16 residues. Trimming pared 7 bases from V and 0 bases from J, leaving 18 bases between. The germline CDR1 and CDR2 sequences are SGHTA and FQGNSA. Sequenced material: PBMCs from the stem cell graft donor, taken from the stem cell graft. The genes are TRBV7-2 and TRBJ2-5; D is possibly TRBD1 or TRBD2 (5 bases each). The receptor comes from a human donor who donated a stem cell graft to a child with acute lymphoblastic leukemia. CDR3 coding DNA: TGTGCCAGCACACGGAATGGGGGAGCGCACCAAGAGACCCAGTACTTC. Translating gives CASTRNGGAHQETQYF.